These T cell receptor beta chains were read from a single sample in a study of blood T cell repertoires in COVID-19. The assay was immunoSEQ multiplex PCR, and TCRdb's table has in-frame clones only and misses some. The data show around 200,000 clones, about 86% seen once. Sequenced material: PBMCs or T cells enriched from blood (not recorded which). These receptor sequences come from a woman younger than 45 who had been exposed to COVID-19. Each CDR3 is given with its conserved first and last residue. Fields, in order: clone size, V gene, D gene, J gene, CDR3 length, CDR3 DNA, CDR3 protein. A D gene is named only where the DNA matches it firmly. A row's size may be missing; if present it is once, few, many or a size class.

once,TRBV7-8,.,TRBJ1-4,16,TGTGCCAGCAGCTTATACGGGACACATAATAATGAAAAACTGTTTTTT,CASSLYGTHNNEKLFF
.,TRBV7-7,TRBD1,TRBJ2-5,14,TGTGCCAGCAGCTCCGGGACAGGGGGCGAGACCCAGTACTTC,CASSSGTGGETQYF
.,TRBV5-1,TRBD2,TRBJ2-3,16,TGCGCCAGCACCAAGGGGGCGGGGGGGCCTGCGGATACGCAGTATTTT,CASTKGAGGPADTQYF
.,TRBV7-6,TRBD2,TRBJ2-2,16,TGTGCCAGCAGCTCCTCAGCGGGGGGTGTTTCCGGGGAGCTGTTTTTT,CASSSSAGGVSGELFF
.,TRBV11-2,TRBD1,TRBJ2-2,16,TGTGCCAGCACCGGACAGGGGGCTTCTAACACCGGGGAGCTGTTTTTT,CASTGQGASNTGELFF
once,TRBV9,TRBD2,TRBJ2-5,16,TGTGCCAGCAGCGGACTAGCGGGGGGGCCTGGGGAGACCCAGTACTTC,CASSGLAGGPGETQYF
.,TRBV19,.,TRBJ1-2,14,TGTGCCAGTAGTACGTCAGGGAGGAAGAGAAACCTTTTCTTC,CASSTSGRKRNLFF
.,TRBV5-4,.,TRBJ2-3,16,TGTGCCAGCAGCTTGGGGGCAGGGTGGGGCACAGATACGCAGTATTTT,CASSLGAGWGTDTQYF
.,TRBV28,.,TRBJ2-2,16,TGTGCCAGCAGCCGCGGAGGGTCCTTGAACACCGGGGAGCTGTTTTTT,CASSRGGSLNTGELFF
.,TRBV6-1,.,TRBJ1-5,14,TGTGCCAGCAGTGATCAAAGCCTAAATCAGCCCCAGCATTTT,CASSDQSLNQPQHF